This entry lists 5 T cell receptor beta chains sequenced from one sample in a study of shared clonotypes between healthy human individuals. TCRdb's copy holds only in-frame clones and misses some; the assay was immunoSEQ multiplex PCR. The data show 2,100,000 or so clones, approximately 95% seen once. Sequenced sample: naive CD4+ T cells sorted from blood. Subset indicated: CD45RA+ positively selected. Source of these receptors: a man aged 18 to 30 in good health.

This clone was seen just once. This rearrangement joins TRBV2 to TRBJ1-1, with 10 bases fitting TRBD1. The junction had 4 bases not matched to a gene; V was cut back by 5 bases and J by 7 bases. The germline CDR1 and CDR2 sequences are SNHLY and FYNNEI. The CDR3 is 13 amino acids. The CDR3 region is CASSSDRGGEAFF. The CDR3 coding sequence is TGTGCCAGCAGTTCGGACAGGGGGGGTGAAGCTTTCTTT.

The chain links TRBV5-1 to TRBJ2-1; 10 bases are a match to TRBD2. The CDR3 runs to 14 residues. The germline CDR1 and CDR2 sequences are SGHRS and YFSETQ. J gave up 4 bases and V 6 bases, and 4 bases lay outside the gene matches. CDR3 loop: CASTIAGGYNEQFF. DNA of the CDR3: TGCGCCAGCACAATAGCGGGGGGATACAATGAGCAGTTCTTC.

This chain connects TRBV6-5 to TRBJ1-2, with a possible D match to TRBD1 (5 bases). From germline, CDR1 is MNHEY and CDR2 SVGAGI. CDR3 length: 16 residues. V lost 0 bases and J 6 bases, leaving 17 bases between the germline ends. The CDR3 region is CASSYSTRWGIHGYTF. In DNA, the CDR3 is TGTGCCAGCAGTTACTCGACCCGGTGGGGGATCCATGGCTACACCTTC.

The chain uses TRBV7-3 and TRBJ2-5; the D gene is possibly TRBD1 (5 bases). Trimming stripped 5 bases from V and 4 bases from J, with 17 bases between. Per germline, CDR1 SGHTA and CDR2 FQGTGA. The CDR3 sequence is 15 residues long. The CDR3 reads CASSPFDSPGETQYF. The CDR3 region has the DNA TGTGCCAGCAGCCCCTTCGACAGTCCTGGAGAGACCCAGTACTTC.

V usage is TRBV5-1 and J usage is TRBJ2-7; 11 bases are shared with TRBD2. The J segment lost 6 bases and the V segment lost 4 bases, leaving 6 bases of the junction unmatched. CDR1 and CDR2 (germline): SGHRS, YFSETQ. This CDR3 comprises 14 residues. CDR3 loop: CASSLTSGSFEQYF. The CDR3 DNA is TGCGCCAGCAGCCTCACTAGCGGGAGTTTCGAGCAGTACTTC.